The rows below give T cell receptor beta chains drawn from one sample of a study of blood T cell repertoires in COVID-19. Method: immunoSEQ multiplex PCR; TCRdb's copy keeps in-frame clones and lacks some. The sample lists a few hundred thousand clones, around 80% occurring once. Sequencing used peripheral blood. The receptor set was obtained from a woman older than 75 with acute or convalescent COVID-19. CDR3s include the opening cysteine and the closing phenylalanine or tryptophan. D genes are given only for firm matches. For some rows the clone size is stated as once, few or many, or as a class when expanded; others skip it.

CDR3: CASSQGTGGGYTF
DNA: TGCGCCAGCAGCCAAGGAACAGGGGGGGGCTACACCTTC
J: TRBJ1-2
D: TRBD1
size: -
V: TRBV4-3

CDR3: CSVPDRFNYGYTF
DNA: TGCAGCGTCCCGGACAGATTTAACTATGGCTACACCTTC
J: TRBJ1-2
D: -
size: -
V: TRBV29-1

CDR3: CASSVLAGARPDTQYF
DNA: TGCGCCAGCAGTGTATTGGCGGGAGCCCGTCCAGATACGCAGTATTTT
J: TRBJ2-3
D: TRBD2
size: -
V: TRBV10-1

CDR3: CASSFGTGDYGYTF
DNA: TGCGCCAGCAGCTTCGGGACAGGGGACTATGGCTACACCTTC
J: TRBJ1-2
D: TRBD1
size: -
V: TRBV5-1

CDR3: CASSLAWTGVSTDTQYF
DNA: TGTGCCAGCAGCTTAGCGTGGACGGGAGTTAGCACAGATACGCAGTATTTT
J: TRBJ2-3
D: -
size: -
V: TRBV11-2

CDR3: CASIGGGRDTQYF
DNA: TGTGCCAGCATTGGCGGTGGGAGGGATACGCAGTATTTT
J: TRBJ2-3
D: -
size: -
V: TRBV28

CDR3: CASSQEITSRSYEQYF
DNA: TGTGCCAGCAGCCAAGAAATAACTAGCCGGTCCTACGAGCAGTACTTC
J: TRBJ2-7
D: -
size: -
V: TRBV14

CDR3: CASSLEGTTGGNEQFF
DNA: TGTGCCAGCAGCTTAGAGGGGACGACAGGGGGCAATGAGCAGTTCTTC
J: TRBJ2-1
D: TRBD1
size: -
V: TRBV7-2

CDR3: CASSLGAPDNEQFF
DNA: TGTGCCAGCAGCTTGGGGGCGCCAGACAATGAGCAGTTCTTC
J: TRBJ2-1
D: -
size: -
V: TRBV5-6

CDR3: CASSQGGQGTYEQYF
DNA: TGTGCCAGCTCCCAAGGGGGACAGGGGACGTACGAGCAGTACTTC
J: TRBJ2-7
D: TRBD1
size: once
V: TRBV18

CDR3: CASSQGQSHGYTF
DNA: TGTGCCAGCAGCCAGGGACAGAGCCATGGCTACACCTTC
J: TRBJ1-2
D: TRBD1
size: -
V: TRBV12-3/TRBV12-4

CDR3: CASSLGGNGYTF
DNA: TGTGCCAGCAGCTTAGGGGGGAATGGCTACACCTTC
J: TRBJ1-2
D: -
size: -
V: TRBV7-3

CDR3: CASRAPAGQGDEGEKLFF
DNA: TGTGCCAGTAGGGCCCCCGCGGGACAGGGCGACGAAGGGGAAAAACTGTTTTTT
J: TRBJ1-4
D: TRBD1
size: -
V: TRBV19

CDR3: CASRLDRDNEQFF
DNA: TGTGCCAGCAGACTCGACAGGGACAATGAGCAGTTCTTC
J: TRBJ2-1
D: TRBD1
size: -
V: TRBV2

CDR3: CASSYADREGGYTF
DNA: TGTGCCAGCAGTTACGCGGACAGGGAAGGAGGCTACACCTTC
J: TRBJ1-2
D: TRBD1
size: once
V: TRBV6-6

CDR3: CASRSGQTASLSEAFF
DNA: TGTGCCAGCAGGTCCGGACAGACGGCCTCATTGAGTGAAGCTTTCTTT
J: TRBJ1-1
D: -
size: -
V: TRBV21-1

CDR3: CASSLLDRGLSGSGTGELFF
DNA: TGTGCCAGCAGCTTATTGGACAGGGGGTTAAGCGGGAGCGGCACCGGGGAGCTGTTTTTT
J: TRBJ2-2
D: TRBD1
size: -
V: TRBV13

CDR3: CASSNGQGYGYTF
DNA: TGTGCCAGCAGTAACGGACAGGGGTACGGCTACACCTTC
J: TRBJ1-2
D: TRBD1
size: -
V: TRBV5-4

CDR3: CASKPWTGGYNSPLHF
DNA: TGCGCCAGCAAACCTTGGACAGGGGGATATAATTCACCCCTCCACTTT
J: TRBJ1-6
D: TRBD1
size: -
V: TRBV5-1

CDR3: CASSYRATNEKLFF
DNA: TGTGCCAGCAGCTACCGGGCAACTAATGAAAAACTGTTTTTT
J: TRBJ1-4
D: -
size: once
V: TRBV7-2

CDR3: CASSVGTSGGTDTQYF
DNA: TGTGCCAGCAGCGTAGGTACTAGCGGAGGCACAGATACGCAGTATTTT
J: TRBJ2-3
D: TRBD2
size: -
V: TRBV9

CDR3: CASSLLGNTEAFF
DNA: TGTGCCAGCAGCTTACTAGGGAACACTGAAGCTTTCTTT
J: TRBJ1-1
D: -
size: once
V: TRBV11-3

CDR3: CASRNVLSSGNTIYF
DNA: TGTGCCAGCAGGAACGTCTTGAGCTCTGGAAACACCATATATTTT
J: TRBJ1-3
D: -
size: -
V: TRBV28

CDR3: CAISAVSGQVTQYF
DNA: TGTGCCATCAGTGCCGTCTCCGGTCAGGTTACGCAGTATTTT
J: TRBJ2-3
D: -
size: -
V: TRBV10-3

CDR3: CASRGLRTSGTYEQYF
DNA: TGTGCCAGCAGGGGACTAAGGACTAGCGGAACCTACGAGCAGTACTTC
J: TRBJ2-7
D: TRBD2
size: -
V: TRBV28

CDR3: CASSGGQLNEKLFF
DNA: TGTGCCAGTAGTGGGGGACAGCTTAATGAAAAACTGTTTTTT
J: TRBJ1-4
D: TRBD1
size: -
V: TRBV19

CDR3: CAWGLLLRRRDSGANVLTF
DNA: TGTGCCTGGGGCCTCCTCCTAAGACGGAGGGACTCTGGGGCCAACGTCCTGACTTTC
J: TRBJ2-6
D: -
size: -
V: TRBV30

CDR3: CASSLTMRTEAFF
DNA: TGTGCCAGCAGCTTAACGATGCGGACTGAAGCTTTCTTT
J: TRBJ1-1
D: -
size: -
V: TRBV7-3

CDR3: CASSTYRFNEKLFF
DNA: TGTGCCAGCAGCACCTACCGTTTTAATGAAAAACTGTTTTTT
J: TRBJ1-4
D: -
size: -
V: TRBV7-2

CDR3: CASSLDRLGATEAFF
DNA: TGCGCCAGCAGCTTAGACAGGTTAGGGGCCACTGAAGCTTTCTTT
J: TRBJ1-1
D: -
size: -
V: TRBV4-1

CDR3: CASSLASLNTIYF
DNA: TGTGCCAGCAGCTTAGCTTCTTTGAACACCATATATTTT
J: TRBJ1-3
D: -
size: -
V: TRBV7-2

CDR3: CASSSTHSGTNNEQFF
DNA: TGTGCCAGCAGCTCCACACACAGCGGGACCAACAATGAGCAGTTCTTC
J: TRBJ2-1
D: TRBD2
size: once
V: TRBV7-3

CDR3: CASSLGQRNTEAFF
DNA: TGCGCCAGCAGCCTAGGACAGCGGAACACTGAAGCTTTCTTT
J: TRBJ1-1
D: -
size: -
V: TRBV5-1

CDR3: CSAAGAQTQYF
DNA: TGCAGTGCTGCGGGAGCGCAGACCCAGTACTTC
J: TRBJ2-5
D: TRBD2
size: -
V: TRBV20-1

CDR3: CASSASSVMVNYGYTF
DNA: TGTGCCAGCAGCGCAAGTTCGGTTATGGTGAACTATGGCTACACCTTC
J: TRBJ1-2
D: -
size: -
V: TRBV9

CDR3: CASSLEVAGAPETQYF
DNA: TGCGCCAGCAGCTTGGAGGTAGCGGGGGCCCCAGAGACCCAGTACTTC
J: TRBJ2-5
D: TRBD2
size: -
V: TRBV5-1

CDR3: CASSLIQSGGADEQFF
DNA: TGTGCCAGCAGCTTAATTCAGAGCGGGGGGGCGGATGAGCAGTTCTTC
J: TRBJ2-1
D: TRBD2
size: -
V: TRBV11-3

CDR3: CASSQIAPPAKNIQYF
DNA: TGCGCCAGCAGCCAGATAGCGCCCCCCGCCAAAAACATTCAGTACTTC
J: TRBJ2-4
D: -
size: once
V: TRBV4-1

CDR3: CASSQGLNTDTQYF
DNA: TGTGCCAGTAGTCAGGGACTAAACACAGATACGCAGTATTTT
J: TRBJ2-3
D: TRBD2
size: -
V: TRBV19

CDR3: CASSPTRGQGNQPQHF
DNA: TGTGCCAGCAGTCCCACCAGGGGGCAAGGCAATCAGCCCCAGCATTTT
J: TRBJ1-5
D: TRBD1
size: -
V: TRBV28

CDR3: CASRDRGHYGYTF
DNA: TGTGCCAGCCGGGACAGGGGGCACTATGGCTACACCTTC
J: TRBJ1-2
D: TRBD1
size: -
V: TRBV19

CDR3: CASSSGPSGGIEQFF
DNA: TGCGCCAGCAGCTCCGGGCCTAGCGGGGGCATCGAGCAGTTCTTC
J: TRBJ2-1
D: TRBD2
size: -
V: TRBV5-1